The 2 T cell receptor beta chains given below trace back to one sample, sequenced in a study of blood T cells in healthy people across ages. For the second PCR, which ran for 7 to 11 cycles, a sample-barcoded 5' primer and a J-beta primer mix were used. Using its own MiXCR run on the 5' RACE reads, TCRdb lists one record per CDR3 protein. The repertoire includes over 1,500,000 distinct CDR3 sequences, 49% of them detected once, and 2% to 2.5% sits in the top ten. Sequencing was done on a sample of blood. The receptors stem from a woman aged 40 to 55 in good health.

This rearrangement joins TRBV29-1 to TRBJ1-1; unclear D gene. V lost 7 bases and J 6 bases, leaving 21 bases between the germline ends. The CDR3 length is 14 residues. Germline CDR1 is SQVTM and CDR2 is ANQGSEA. In DNA, the CDR3 is TGCAGCGCCATGACCGAGCGGGGTAAATCTGAAGCTTTCTTT. Encoded protein: CSAMTERGKSEAFF.

The chain is built from TRBV7-9 and TRBJ2-3; D ambiguous. The length of the CDR3 is 14 residues. The germline CDR1 and CDR2 sequences are SEHNR and FQNEAQ (reference sequence). Trimming removed 9 bases at V and 3 bases at J, with 16 bases between. CDR3 loop: CAREPLQQTDTQYF. Written as DNA, the CDR3 is TGTGCCAGAGAACCCCTCCAGCAAACAGATACGCAGTATTTT.